Listed below are T cell receptor beta chains from one sample, sequenced in a study of CD8+ T cells in alopecia areata. This table comes from immunoSEQ multiplex PCR, and its TCRdb copy is limited to in-frame clones, with some not included. The sample yields about 160,000 clones, about two thirds seen once. Sequencing was performed on CD4+ T cells sorted from blood, taken at week 4, from a patient treated with tofacitinib. All receptors come from a human donor with alopecia areata. CDR3s include the opening cysteine and the closing phenylalanine or tryptophan. D genes are given only for firm matches. The size entry is marked missing in some rows and otherwise reads once, few, many or a size class.

>TRBV15|few|15|TRBJ1-5|TRBD1
TGTGCCACCAGCAGAGGACAGGGAGTGAATCAGCCCCAGCATTTT
CATSRGQGVNQPQHF
>TRBV7-2|once|13|TRBJ2-3|.
TGTGCCAGCAGTGAGGGGGGATTTGGTACGCAGTATTTT
CASSEGGFGTQYF
>TRBV7-9|.|13|TRBJ1-3|.
TGTGCCAGCACGCAGGCCGGTCGGAACACCATATATTTT
CASTQAGRNTIYF
>TRBV19|few|14|TRBJ2-3|.
TGTGCCAGTAGCGTCCGCAACGTCGCAGATACGCAGTATTTT
CASSVRNVADTQYF
>TRBV6-6|.|16|TRBJ2-5|.
TGTGCCAGCAGTTACCCTCCGGGGGACCACCAAGAGACCCAGTACTTC
CASSYPPGDHQETQYF
>TRBV18|many|14|TRBJ1-5|.
TGTGCCAGCTCGCATGGGGAGGTTGATCAGCCCCAGCATTTT
CASSHGEVDQPQHF
>TRBV29-1|few|16|TRBJ2-7|.
TGCAGCGTTGCGCACCCTCAGGGGAGGGCAACCTACGAGCAGTACTTC
CSVAHPQGRATYEQYF
>TRBV27|once|14|TRBJ2-5|.
TGTGCCAGCAGTCACTGGGACCGCCAAGAGACCCAGTACTTC
CASSHWDRQETQYF
>TRBV6-6|.|13|TRBJ2-5|.
TGTGCCAGCAGTTACAACCCTCTGGGTTACCAGTACTTC
CASSYNPLGYQYF
>TRBV30|.|13|TRBJ1-1|.
TGTGCCTGGAGAGAGGACGGTACAACTGAAGCTTTCTTT
CAWREDGTTEAFF
>TRBV29-1|.|15|TRBJ1-1|.
TGCAGCGTTGAGGGAGGCGCGGGTCACCCGCGAGAAGCTTTCTTT
CSVEGGAGHPREAFF
>TRBV30|.|13|TRBJ1-2|.
TGTGCCTGGACCAAGAACGGGAACTATGGCTACACCTTC
CAWTKNGNYGYTF
>TRBV4-1|.|14|TRBJ2-5|.
TGCGCCAGCAGCCAACCAACAGGGAAAGAGACCCAGTACTTC
CASSQPTGKETQYF
>TRBV6-5|.|14|TRBJ2-7|TRBD2
TGTGCCACCACGCGGGCGGGGGTGCCTTACGAGCAGTACTTC
CATTRAGVPYEQYF
>TRBV5-4|few|13|TRBJ2-7|TRBD2
TGTGCCAGCAGCCTAGCGGGGGGGCAAGAGCAGTACTTC
CASSLAGGQEQYF
>TRBV5-1|few|16|TRBJ1-1|.
TGCGCCAGCAGCTTGTATCAGAATACCATGAACACTGAAGCTTTCTTT
CASSLYQNTMNTEAFF
>TRBV27|.|17|TRBJ1-5|TRBD1
TGTGCCAGCAGTATCTTACCGACAGGGGTTTTGGGTCAGCCCCAGCATTTT
CASSILPTGVLGQPQHF
>TRBV13|.|14|TRBJ2-5|.
TGTGCCAGCAGCTTACGCCGTGATGAAGGGACCCAGTACTTC
CASSLRRDEGTQYF
>TRBV7-2|few|13|TRBJ2-7|.
TGTGCCAGCAGCTTCGACAGGACCTACGAGCAGTACTTC
CASSFDRTYEQYF
>TRBV7-9|.|14|TRBJ1-2|.
TGTGCCAGCAGCCCGATCCAGGACCCTTATGGCTACACCTTC
CASSPIQDPYGYTF
>TRBV13|.|14|TRBJ1-2|.
TGTGCCAGCAGCTTAGGGGGACGGACCTATGGCTACACCTTC
CASSLGGRTYGYTF
>TRBV30|.|13|TRBJ1-1|.
TGTGCCTGGAGACAGGAGTCTTCCACTGAAGCTTTCTTT
CAWRQESSTEAFF
>TRBV4-2|once|18|TRBJ2-7|TRBD2
TGTGCCAGCAGCCATTTGGCGGGGGGCCTCCACGTAACGCAAGAGCAGTACTTC
CASSHLAGGLHVTQEQYF
>TRBV27|few|13|TRBJ2-5|.
TGTGCCAGCAGCGCGACAGGGAGGGAGACCCAGTACTTC
CASSATGRETQYF
>TRBV20-1|.|11|TRBJ2-1|.
TGCAGTGCTCTTCGAGGGAGCGAGCAGTTCTTC
CSALRGSEQFF
>TRBV20-1|.|11|TRBJ2-7|.
TGCAGTGCCAGGACCGCGTACGAGCAGTACTTC
CSARTAYEQYF
>TRBV25-1|.|13|TRBJ2-3|.
TGTGCCAGCAGTGAACCCGGGTTGGATACGCAGTATTTT
CASSEPGLDTQYF
>TRBV5-6|.|13|TRBJ2-5|.
TGTGCCAGCAGCTTGGGCGGGGTGGAGACCCAGTACTTC
CASSLGGVETQYF
>TRBV30|.|12|TRBJ1-1|.
TGTGCCTGGGGGGACATGAACACTGAAGCTTTCTTT
CAWGDMNTEAFF
>TRBV29-1|few|12|TRBJ1-5|.
TGCAGCGTTTCAGGAGCCAATCAGCCCCAGCATTTT
CSVSGANQPQHF
>TRBV7-9|.|16|TRBJ1-6|TRBD1
TGTGCCAGCAGCTTAGTGAAGAGGACAGGAGATTCACCCCTCCACTTT
CASSLVKRTGDSPLHF
>TRBV5-1|.|13|TRBJ1-1|TRBD1
TGCGCCAGCAGCTGGGACAGGCCGACTGAAGCTTTCTTT
CASSWDRPTEAFF